These T cell receptor beta chains were read from a single sample in a study of blood T cell repertoires in COVID-19. This table comes from immunoSEQ multiplex PCR, and its TCRdb copy is limited to in-frame clones, with some not included. The repertoire holds around 170,000 clones, with under 85% as singletons. The sequenced material came from peripheral blood. These receptors originate from a middle-aged woman with acute or convalescent COVID-19. Each CDR3 is given with its conserved first and last residue. D genes are given only for firm matches. Not all rows give a size; the values are once, few, many and, for expanded clones, a class.

TRBJ2-1,TRBD2,.,TRBV5-1,CASSPDRGLAGGYNEQFF,TGCGCCAGCAGCCCAGACAGGGGACTAGCGGGAGGGTACAATGAGCAGTTCTTC
TRBJ2-3,.,.,TRBV24-1,CATRRGDTQYF,TGTGCCACCAGGAGAGGAGATACGCAGTATTTT
TRBJ2-1,TRBD1,.,TRBV5-6,CASSSGTGNEQFF,TGTGCCAGCAGCTCAGGGACAGGGAATGAGCAGTTCTTC
TRBJ1-6,.,.,TRBV6-5,CASRPSGDSPLHF,TGTGCCAGCCGGCCTAGCGGAGATTCACCCCTCCACTTT
TRBJ1-6,.,.,TRBV2,CASGRGRVGSPLHF,TGTGCCAGCGGGCGAGGCAGGGTTGGATCACCCCTCCACTTT
TRBJ1-5,.,.,TRBV2,CASQRDQNNQPQHF,TGTGCCAGCCAGCGGGACCAAAATAATCAGCCCCAGCATTTT
TRBJ2-6,TRBD1,many,TRBV6-4,CASSPNRGSGANVLTF,TGTGCCAGCAGCCCCAACAGGGGGTCTGGGGCCAACGTCCTGACTTTC
TRBJ1-5,.,.,TRBV4-1,CASSQERAGPQHF,TGCGCCAGCAGCCAAGAGAGGGCGGGGCCCCAGCATTTT
TRBJ1-2,TRBD1,.,TRBV27,CASSFAPGGDQDGYTF,TGTGCCAGCAGTTTCGCCCCAGGGGGCGACCAGGATGGCTACACCTTC
TRBJ1-2,TRBD1,.,TRBV27,CASRGTGGYGYTF,TGTGCCAGCAGGGGGACAGGGGGCTATGGCTACACCTTC
TRBJ2-5,TRBD1,.,TRBV5-1,CASSLWAGDSSETQYF,TGCGCCAGCAGCTTGTGGGCCGGGGACAGTTCAGAGACCCAGTACTTC
TRBJ2-5,TRBD1,.,TRBV19,CASSTGQGVAETQYF,TGTGCCAGTAGTACCGGACAGGGGGTAGCAGAGACCCAGTACTTC
TRBJ1-5,.,few,TRBV14,CASSQGGLSNQPQHF,TGTGCCAGCAGCCAGGGCGGGCTTAGCAATCAGCCCCAGCATTTT
TRBJ1-1,.,few,TRBV28,CASSLLNRRSEAFF,TGTGCCAGCAGTTTACTTAACAGGCGGTCGGAAGCTTTCTTT
TRBJ1-2,TRBD1,.,TRBV4-1,CASSPQGFYGYTF,TGCGCCAGCAGCCCACAGGGGTTCTATGGCTACACCTTC
TRBJ2-1,TRBD2,once,TRBV6-4,CASSDLAGGRNEQFF,TGTGCCAGCAGTGACCTAGCGGGGGGTCGCAATGAGCAGTTCTTC
TRBJ2-1,TRBD2,once,TRBV11-2,CASSLVITSGSNEQFF,TGTGCCAGCAGCTTAGTTATTACTAGCGGGAGCAATGAGCAGTTCTTC
TRBJ1-4,.,.,TRBV6-5,CASSYRDSPNEKLFF,TGTGCCAGCTCCTATAGAGACAGCCCTAATGAAAAACTGTTTTTT
TRBJ1-3,.,.,TRBV28,CASRPQGQPNTIYF,TGTGCCAGCCGGCCCCAAGGACAGCCAAACACCATATATTTT
TRBJ1-3,TRBD1,.,TRBV5-1,CASSSTGDSGNTIYF,TGCGCCAGCAGCTCGACAGGGGACTCTGGAAACACCATATATTTT
TRBJ1-3,TRBD1,.,TRBV18,CASSPDGTGGGNTIYF,TGTGCCAGCTCACCAGACGGGACAGGGGGTGGAAACACCATATATTTT
TRBJ2-3,.,.,TRBV4-1,CASSQVPTSFDTQYF,TGCGCCAGCAGCCAAGTTCCGACTAGTTTCGATACGCAGTATTTT
TRBJ1-1,.,.,TRBV29-1,CSVEWGGGRTEAFF,TGCAGCGTTGAATGGGGGGGCGGAAGGACTGAAGCTTTCTTT
TRBJ1-4,TRBD1,.,TRBV18,CASSIRDRDEKLFF,TGTGCCAGCTCAATCCGGGACAGGGATGAAAAACTGTTTTTT
TRBJ2-2,.,.,TRBV27,CASSRGGTGELFF,TGTGCCAGCAGTAGAGGTGGGACCGGGGAGCTGTTTTTT
TRBJ2-7,.,.,TRBV30,CAWSVGGYEQYF,TGTGCCTGGAGTGTGGGAGGTTACGAGCAGTACTTC
TRBJ2-5,.,.,TRBV29-1,CSVGGGETQYF,TGCAGCGTTGGGGGAGGAGAGACCCAGTACTTC
TRBJ1-1,TRBD1,once,TRBV10-3,CAIKKYQGEEAFF,TGTGCCATCAAGAAGTATCAGGGGGAAGAAGCTTTCTTT
TRBJ1-4,.,.,TRBV5-1,CASSLAGQGGEKLFF,TGCGCCAGCAGCTTGGCCGGGCAGGGAGGCGAAAAACTGTTTTTT